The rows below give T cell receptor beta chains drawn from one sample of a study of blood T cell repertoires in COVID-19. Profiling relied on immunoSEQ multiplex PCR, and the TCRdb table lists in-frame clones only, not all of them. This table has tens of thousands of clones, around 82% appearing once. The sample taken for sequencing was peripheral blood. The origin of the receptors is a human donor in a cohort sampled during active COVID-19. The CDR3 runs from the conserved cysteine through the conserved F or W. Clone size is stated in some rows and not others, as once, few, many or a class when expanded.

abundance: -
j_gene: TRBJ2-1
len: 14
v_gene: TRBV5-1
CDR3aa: CASARSQGYNEQFF

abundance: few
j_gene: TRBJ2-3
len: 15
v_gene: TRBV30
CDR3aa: CAWGGGRGRTNTQYF

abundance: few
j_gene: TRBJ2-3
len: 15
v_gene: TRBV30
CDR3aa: CAWRDTWDRSNTQYF

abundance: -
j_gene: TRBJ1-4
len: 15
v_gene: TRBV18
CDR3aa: CASSPAGGSNEKLFF

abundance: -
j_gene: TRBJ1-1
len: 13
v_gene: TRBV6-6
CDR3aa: CASIFRGGALAFF

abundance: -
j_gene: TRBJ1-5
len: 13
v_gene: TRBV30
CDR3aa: CAWSVRVNQPQHF

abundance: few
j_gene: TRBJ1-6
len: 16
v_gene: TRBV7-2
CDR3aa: CASSLLGQGAGSPLHF

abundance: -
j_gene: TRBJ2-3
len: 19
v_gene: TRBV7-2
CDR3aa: CASSLVGPGLGESRGTQYF

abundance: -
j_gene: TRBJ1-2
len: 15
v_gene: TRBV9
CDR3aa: CASSVGGESYYGYTF

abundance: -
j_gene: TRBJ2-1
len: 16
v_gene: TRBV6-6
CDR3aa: CASSRNERGSYNEQFF

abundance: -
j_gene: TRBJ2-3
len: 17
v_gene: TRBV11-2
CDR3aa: CASSLAGLAGGRDTQYF

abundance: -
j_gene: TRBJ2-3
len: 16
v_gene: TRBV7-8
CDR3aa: CASSPGTSGGPDTQYF

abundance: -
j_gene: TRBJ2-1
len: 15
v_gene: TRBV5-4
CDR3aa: CASSPVTGVNNEQFF

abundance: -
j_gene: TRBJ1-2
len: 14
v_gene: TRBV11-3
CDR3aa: CASSLQGQGYGYTF

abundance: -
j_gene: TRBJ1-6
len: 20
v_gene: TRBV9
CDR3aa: CASSAGEPGTEYSYNSPLHF

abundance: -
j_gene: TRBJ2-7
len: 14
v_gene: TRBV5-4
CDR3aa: CASSFGQGSYEQYF